What follows are 5 T cell receptor beta chains derived from one specimen sequenced in a study of CD8 T cells in ankylosing spondylitis. MiXCR, run by TCRdb on the 5' RACE reads, gives a single entry per CDR3 protein. The top ten clones hold 6.8% of a sample with about 540,000 distinct CDR3 sequences, roughly 13% of them seen once. Findings of the study overall: Blood from ankylosing spondylitis patients appeared to carry a characteristic roughly 8-variant TCR beta motif.

These receptors have no identified antigens. Sequencing was carried out using blood, either unsorted or a sorted T cell fraction (not recorded which). The receptors were gathered from a male donor with ankylosing spondylitis.

Only a few counts were recorded for this clonotype. The J gene is TRBJ1-1, the V gene TRBV12-5; no firm D call. Germline loops: CDR1 LGHNT, CDR2 FRNRAP. This CDR3 is built from 13 residues. Trimming pared 3 bases from V and 6 bases from J, leaving 11 bases between. Here the CDR3 DNA reads TGTGCTAGTGGTTTTTGGCTGGGCGCTGAAGCTTTCTTT. It codes for CASGFWLGAEAFF.

The CDR3 loop reads CASSPDRGVGEQYF. CDR3 bases: TGTGCCAGCTCACCTGACAGGGGAGTCGGGGAGCAGTACTTC. The chain is built from TRBV18 and TRBJ2-7, with 8 bases fitting TRBD1. Germline-derived CDR1 and CDR2 are KGHSH and LQKENI. This CDR3 has 14 residues. J gave up 7 bases and V 3 bases, and 8 bases lay outside the gene matches.

The chain joins TRBV7-2 to TRBJ2-3; a weak D match, TRBD2 (6 bases). CDR3 length: 17 residues. The germline V gene has CDR1 SGHTA and CDR2 FQGNSA. Deletions cut 2 bases from V and 0 bases from J, with 15 bases between. The CDR3 nucleotides read TGTGCCAGCAGCTTACCGCCCGCGGGGTGGAGCACAGATACGCAGTATTTT. Its protein is CASSLPPAGWSTDTQYF.

The chain joins TRBV12-3 or TRBV12-4 to TRBJ1-5; 7 nucleotides line up with TRBD1. The CDR3 loop spans 15 amino acids. Trimming took 5 bases from V and 4 from J; bases not matched to a gene: 8. Here the CDR3 reads CASSPRQGNNQPQHF. The DNA of the CDR3 is TGTGCCAGCAGTCCCCGACAGGGAAATAATCAGCCCCAGCATTTT.

The J gene is TRBJ1-1, the V gene TRBV5-1; D unresolved. The CDR3 is 15 amino acids. Germline V lookup: CDR1 SGHRS, CDR2 YFSETQ. Deletions cut 0 bases from V and 4 bases from J, with 13 bases between. The DNA for the CDR3 is TGCGCCAGCAGCTTGGAGGCCCCACGAACCACTGAAGCTTTCTTT. Its translation: CASSLEAPRTTEAFF.